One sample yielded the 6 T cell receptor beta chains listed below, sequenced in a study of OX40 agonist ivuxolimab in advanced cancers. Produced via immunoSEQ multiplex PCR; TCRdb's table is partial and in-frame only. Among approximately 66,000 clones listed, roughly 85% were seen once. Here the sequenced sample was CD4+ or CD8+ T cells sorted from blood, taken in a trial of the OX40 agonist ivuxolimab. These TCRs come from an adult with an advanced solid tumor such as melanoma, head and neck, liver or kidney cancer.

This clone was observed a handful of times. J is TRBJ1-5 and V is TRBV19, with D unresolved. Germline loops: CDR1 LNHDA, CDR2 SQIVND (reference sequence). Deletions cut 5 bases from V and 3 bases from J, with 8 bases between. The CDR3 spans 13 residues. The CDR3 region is CASSPGYNQPQHF. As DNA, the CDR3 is TGTGCCAGTAGTCCGGGATACAATCAGCCCCAGCATTTT.

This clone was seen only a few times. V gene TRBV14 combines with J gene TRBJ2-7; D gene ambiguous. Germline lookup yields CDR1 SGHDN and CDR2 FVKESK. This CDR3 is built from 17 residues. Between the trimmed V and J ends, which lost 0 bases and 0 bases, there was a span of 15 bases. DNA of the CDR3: TGTGCCAGCAGCCAAGAAGTTTCCCCAGGTTACTCCTACGAGCAGTACTTC. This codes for CASSQEVSPGYSYEQYF.

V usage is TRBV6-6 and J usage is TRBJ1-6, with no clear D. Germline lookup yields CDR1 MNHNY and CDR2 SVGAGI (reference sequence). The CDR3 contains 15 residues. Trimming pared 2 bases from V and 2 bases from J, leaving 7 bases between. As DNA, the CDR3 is TGTGCCAGCAGTTACGGTCTCCCCTATAATTCACCCCTCCACTTT. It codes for CASSYGLPYNSPLHF.

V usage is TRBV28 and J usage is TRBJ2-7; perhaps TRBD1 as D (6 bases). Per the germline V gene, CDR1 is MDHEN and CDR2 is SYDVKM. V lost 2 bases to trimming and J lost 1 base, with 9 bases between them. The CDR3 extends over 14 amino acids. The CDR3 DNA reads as TGTGCCAGCAGTTTACAGGGGTGGTCCTACGAGCAGTACTTC. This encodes CASSLQGWSYEQYF.

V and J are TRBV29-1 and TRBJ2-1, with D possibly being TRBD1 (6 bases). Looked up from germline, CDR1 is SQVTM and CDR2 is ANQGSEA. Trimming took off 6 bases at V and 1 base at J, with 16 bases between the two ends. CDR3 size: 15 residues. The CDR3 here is CSVGLGAESYNEQFF. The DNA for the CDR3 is TGCAGCGTGGGGTTGGGGGCAGAGTCCTACAATGAGCAGTTCTTC.

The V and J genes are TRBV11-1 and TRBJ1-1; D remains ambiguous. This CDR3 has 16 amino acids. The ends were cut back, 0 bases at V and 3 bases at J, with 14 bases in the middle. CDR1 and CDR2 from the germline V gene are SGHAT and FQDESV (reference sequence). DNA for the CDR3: TGTGCCAGCAGCTTAGCGCGAAGTCAGCTGGACACTGAAGCTTTCTTT. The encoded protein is CASSLARSQLDTEAFF. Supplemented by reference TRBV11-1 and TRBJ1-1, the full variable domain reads EAEVAQSPRYKITEKSQAVAFWCDPISGHATLYWYRQILGQGPELLVQFQDESVVDDSQLPKDRFSAERLKGVDSTLKIQPAELGDSAMYLCASSLARSQLDTEAFFGQGTRLTVV.